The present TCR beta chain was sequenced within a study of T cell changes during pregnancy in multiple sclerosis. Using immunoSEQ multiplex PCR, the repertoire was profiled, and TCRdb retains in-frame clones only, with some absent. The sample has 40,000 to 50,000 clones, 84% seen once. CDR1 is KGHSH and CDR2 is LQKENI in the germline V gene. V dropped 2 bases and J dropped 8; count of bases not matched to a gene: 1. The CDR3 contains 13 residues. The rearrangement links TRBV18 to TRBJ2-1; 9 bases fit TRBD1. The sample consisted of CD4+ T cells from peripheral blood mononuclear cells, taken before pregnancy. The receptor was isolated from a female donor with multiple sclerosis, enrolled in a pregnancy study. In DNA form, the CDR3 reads TGTGCCAGCTCACCAACAGGGGGCCATGAGCAGTTCTTC. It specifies CASSPTGGHEQFF.